This T cell receptor (beta chain) was sequenced during a study of cytomegalovirus exposure and HLA in healthy donors. The PCR ran on 60 Vbeta and 13 Jbeta primers. TCRdb keeps only in-frame clones here, not all; method: immunoSEQ multiplex PCR. The sample shows just over 200,000 clones, approximately 78% of them seen only once. This clone was seen more than once but under ten times. What it binds is not known. Points from the study as a whole: One variant, a missense change in DCLRE1C, was linked in a later analysis to TCR beta V- and J-gene trimming.

Sequenced input: PBMCs. This clonotype was obtained from a middle-aged woman in good health and CMV-seronegative.

CDR3 sequence reads: CASSPAGLWSEKLFF. The DNA for the CDR3 is TGTGCCAGTAGTCCTGCGGGCCTTTGGAGTGAAAAACTGTTTTTT. The V call is TRBV19, the J call TRBJ1-4; D is unresolved. CDR1 and CDR2 (germline): LNHDA, SQIVND (reference sequence). With 5 bases removed from V and 7 bases from J, the gap between germline ends came to 17 bases. The CDR3 consists of 15 residues.